This entry describes one T cell receptor (beta chain). Its specificity is unknown. The CDR3 does not close with the conserved phenylalanine or tryptophan, likely indicating a read error. The CDR3 is 14 amino acids. Germline V gene lookup returns CDR1 SQVTM and CDR2 ANQGSEA. One entry per CDR3 protein results from TCRdb running MiXCR on the multiplex PCR reads. The sample comprises about 100,000 distinct CDR3 sequences, about 20% of which are singletons, and roughly 1.3% rests with the top ten. These data come from a study of breast tumors, draining lymph nodes, adjacent tissues. The lymph nodes were axillary draining lymph nodes from breast cancer patients. Broader study findings: Tumors had less TCR diversity than lymph nodes, more than nontumor tissue. That most tumor T cells come from lymph nodes remained unproven.

This chain connects TRBV29-1 to TRBJ2-5; D is perhaps TRBD1 or TRBD2 (5 bases each). This receptor was taken from a female donor with breast cancer. Some clones in this sample may be carry-over from other donors' samples. Sequencing was performed on axillary lymph node tissue. CDR3 DNA sequence: TGCAGCGTTGGAGGACGGGGACCACAAGCGACCCAGTACCTC. Translated, it gives CSVGGRGPQATQYL.